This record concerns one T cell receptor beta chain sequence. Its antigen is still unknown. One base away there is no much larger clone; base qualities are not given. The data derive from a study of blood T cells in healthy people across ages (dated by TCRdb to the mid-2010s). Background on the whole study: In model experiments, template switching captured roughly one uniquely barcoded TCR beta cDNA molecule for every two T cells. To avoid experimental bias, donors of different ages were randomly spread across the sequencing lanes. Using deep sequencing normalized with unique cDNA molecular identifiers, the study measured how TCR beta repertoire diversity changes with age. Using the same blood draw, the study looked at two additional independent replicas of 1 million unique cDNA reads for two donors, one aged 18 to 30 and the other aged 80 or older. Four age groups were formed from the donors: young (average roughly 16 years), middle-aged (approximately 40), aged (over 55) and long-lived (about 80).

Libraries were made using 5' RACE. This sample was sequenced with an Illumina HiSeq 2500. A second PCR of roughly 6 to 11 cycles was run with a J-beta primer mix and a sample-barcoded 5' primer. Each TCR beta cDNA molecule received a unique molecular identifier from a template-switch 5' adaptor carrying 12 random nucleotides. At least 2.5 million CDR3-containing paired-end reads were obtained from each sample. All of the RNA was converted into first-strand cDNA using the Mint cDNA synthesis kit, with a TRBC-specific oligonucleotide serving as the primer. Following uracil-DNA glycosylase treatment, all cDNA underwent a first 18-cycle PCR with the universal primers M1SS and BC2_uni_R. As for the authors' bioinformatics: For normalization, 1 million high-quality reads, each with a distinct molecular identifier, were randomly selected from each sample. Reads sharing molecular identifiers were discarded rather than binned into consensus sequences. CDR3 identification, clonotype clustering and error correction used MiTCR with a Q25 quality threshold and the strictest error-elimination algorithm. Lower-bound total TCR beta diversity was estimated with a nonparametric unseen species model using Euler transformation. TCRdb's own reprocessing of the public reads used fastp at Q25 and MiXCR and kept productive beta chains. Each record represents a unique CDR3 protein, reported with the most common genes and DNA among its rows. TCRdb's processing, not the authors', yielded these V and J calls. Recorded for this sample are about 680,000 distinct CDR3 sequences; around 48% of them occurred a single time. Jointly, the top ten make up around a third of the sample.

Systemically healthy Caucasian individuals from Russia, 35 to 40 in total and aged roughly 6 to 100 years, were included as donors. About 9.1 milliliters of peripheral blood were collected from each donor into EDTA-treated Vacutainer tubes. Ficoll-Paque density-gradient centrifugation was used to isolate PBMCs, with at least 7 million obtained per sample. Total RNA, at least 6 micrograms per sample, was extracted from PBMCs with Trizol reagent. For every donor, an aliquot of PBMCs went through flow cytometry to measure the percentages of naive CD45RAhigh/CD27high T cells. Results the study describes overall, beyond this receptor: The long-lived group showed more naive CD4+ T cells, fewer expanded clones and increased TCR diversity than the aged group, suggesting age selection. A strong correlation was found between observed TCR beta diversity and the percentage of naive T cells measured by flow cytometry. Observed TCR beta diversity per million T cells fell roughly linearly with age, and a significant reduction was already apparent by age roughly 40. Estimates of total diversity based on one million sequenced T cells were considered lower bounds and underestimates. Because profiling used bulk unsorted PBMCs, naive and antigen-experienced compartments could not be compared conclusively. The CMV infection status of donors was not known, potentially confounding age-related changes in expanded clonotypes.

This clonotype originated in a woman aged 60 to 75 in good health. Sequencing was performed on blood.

Here is the DNA: TGTGCCAGCAGCAGGGACAGGGTGTTGGAGACCCAGTACTTC. It specifies CASSRDRVLETQYF. The chain employs TRBV7-2 and TRBJ2-5; TRBD1 fits 9 bases in the junction. The CDR3 has 14 amino acids, counting the end cysteine and phenylalanine. Just the 42-base CDR3 DNA is kept, in frame starting at base 1. The germline V and J ends show losses of 5 bases and 5 bases respectively, and no gene match explains 6 bases of the junction. The germline V gene gives CDR1 as SGHTA and CDR2 as FQGNSA.